This T cell receptor beta chain was retrieved from a study of identical twins. Overall study results and limits: Within cord blood, abundant beta clonotypes carried fewer insertions, but memory repertoires showed no such trend. Researchers reported excess low generation probability among twin-shared out-of-frame alpha sequences.

All donors comprised healthy Caucasians. This clonotype was counted a few times. Its antigen is not known. A read error may produce the germline difference seen at one junction end. Per germline, CDR1 SSHAT and CDR2 FNYEAQ (reference sequence). The CDR3 is 17 amino acids. TCRdb redid the calling of the 5' RACE reads with MiXCR, one entry per CDR3 protein. This sample has a few hundred thousand distinct CDR3 sequences, with just under 10% found just once. The data also belong to a second study, concerning yellow fever vaccine responses in identical twins.

J is TRBJ2-2 and V is TRBV7-7; 8 bases align to TRBD1. The sequenced sample consisted of PBMCs. The sequence was obtained from a woman aged 18-29 years in good health. CDR3 protein: CASSLGEPGQDAGELFF. CDR3 nucleotides: TGTGCTAGCAGCTTGGGGGAACCGGGACAGGACGCCGGGGAGCTGTTTTTT.